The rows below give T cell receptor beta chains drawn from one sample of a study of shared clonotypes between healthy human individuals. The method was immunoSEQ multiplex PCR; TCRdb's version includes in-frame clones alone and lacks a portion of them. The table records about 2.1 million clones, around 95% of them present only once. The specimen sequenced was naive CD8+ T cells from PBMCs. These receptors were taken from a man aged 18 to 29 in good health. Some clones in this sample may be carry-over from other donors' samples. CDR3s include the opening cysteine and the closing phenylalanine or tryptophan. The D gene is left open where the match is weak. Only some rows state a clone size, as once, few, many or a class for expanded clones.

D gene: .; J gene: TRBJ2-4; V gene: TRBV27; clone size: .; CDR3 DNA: TGTGCCAGCAGCCGCCGGGGGTATGCAGGGGATCTAGCCAAAAACATTCAGTACTTC; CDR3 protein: CASSRRGYAGDLAKNIQYF
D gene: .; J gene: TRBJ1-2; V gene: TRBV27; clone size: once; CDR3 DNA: TGTGCCAGCAGTTTAGGCGGTGACTATGGCTACACCTTC; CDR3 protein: CASSLGGDYGYTF
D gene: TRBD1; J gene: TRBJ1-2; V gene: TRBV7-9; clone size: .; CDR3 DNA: TGTGCCAGCAGCTTAGAATACAGGGGGGTTGATGGCTACACCTTC; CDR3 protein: CASSLEYRGVDGYTF
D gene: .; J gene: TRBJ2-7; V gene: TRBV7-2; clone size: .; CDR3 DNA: TGTGCCAGCACCCGGACGGCCTCCTACGAGCAGTACTTC; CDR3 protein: CASTRTASYEQYF
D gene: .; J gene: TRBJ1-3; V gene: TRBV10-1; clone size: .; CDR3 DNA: TGCGCCATTCCCCCCGAGGGCTTCGACAGGACTGGAAACACCATATATTTT; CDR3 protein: CAIPPEGFDRTGNTIYF
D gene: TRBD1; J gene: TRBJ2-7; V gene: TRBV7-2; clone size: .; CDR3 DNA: TGTGCCAGCAGCTTAGGGGCAGGGGGATCCTACGAGCAGTACTTC; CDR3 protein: CASSLGAGGSYEQYF
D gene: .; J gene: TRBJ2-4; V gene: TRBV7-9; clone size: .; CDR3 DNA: TGTGCCAGCAGCTCCCTGACTTTAAGGTACATTCAGTACTTC; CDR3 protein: CASSSLTLRYIQYF
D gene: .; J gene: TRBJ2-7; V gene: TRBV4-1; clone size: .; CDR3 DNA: TGCGCCAGCAGCCAAGCCGTCGGCTCTAGCGTGGCTTACGAGCAGTACTTC; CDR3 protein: CASSQAVGSSVAYEQYF
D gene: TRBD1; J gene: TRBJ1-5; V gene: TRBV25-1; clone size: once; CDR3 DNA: TGTGCCAGCGGGGGACAGGGGTATGGGCGGCCCCAGCATTTT; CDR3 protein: CASGGQGYGRPQHF
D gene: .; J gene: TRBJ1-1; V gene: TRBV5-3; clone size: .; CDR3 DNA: TGTGCCAGAAGCTTGGCGGGCCCGTCTCCGCGGATGAACACTGAAGCTTTCTTT; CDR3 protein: CARSLAGPSPRMNTEAFF
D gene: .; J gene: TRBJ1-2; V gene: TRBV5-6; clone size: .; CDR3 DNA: TGTGCCAGCAGCTTGCTGAGGGACCTTAACTATGGCTACACCTTC; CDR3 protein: CASSLLRDLNYGYTF
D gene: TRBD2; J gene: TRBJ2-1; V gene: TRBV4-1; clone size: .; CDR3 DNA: TGCGCCAGCAGCCCCCCGGGAGGACTAGCGGGAGGGCGGGGGAGAGGCAATGAGCAGTTCTTC; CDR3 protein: CASSPPGGLAGGRGRGNEQFF
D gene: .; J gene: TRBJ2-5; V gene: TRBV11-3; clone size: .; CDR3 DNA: TGTGCCAGCAGCAAGGAGGGGCGAGAGACCCAGTACTTC; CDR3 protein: CASSKEGRETQYF
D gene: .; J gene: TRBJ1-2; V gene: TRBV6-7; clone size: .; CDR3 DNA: TGTGCCAGCAGTTACCCTGTCTCCTATAAGGGACGTAACTATGGCTACACCTTC; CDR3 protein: CASSYPVSYKGRNYGYTF
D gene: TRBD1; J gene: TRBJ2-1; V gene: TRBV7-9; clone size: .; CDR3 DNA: TGTGCCAGCAGTGAAACATCGGGGACAGAGAGATCCTACAATGAGCAGTTCTTC; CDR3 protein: CASSETSGTERSYNEQFF
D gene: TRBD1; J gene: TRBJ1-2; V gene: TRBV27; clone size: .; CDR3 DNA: TGTGCCAGCAGTTTAGTCGGACAGGGGCATGGCTACACCTTC; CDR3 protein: CASSLVGQGHGYTF
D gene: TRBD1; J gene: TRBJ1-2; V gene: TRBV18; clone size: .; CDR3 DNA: TGTGCCAGCTCCCTGGGGGGACAGACCTATGGCTACACCTTC; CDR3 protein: CASSLGGQTYGYTF
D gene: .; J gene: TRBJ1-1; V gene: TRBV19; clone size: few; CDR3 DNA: TGTGCCAGTAGTCCGTCCCCCCACGAAGCTTTCTTT; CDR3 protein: CASSPSPHEAFF
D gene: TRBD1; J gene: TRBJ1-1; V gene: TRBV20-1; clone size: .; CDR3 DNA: TGCAGTGCTAGGGGGGACAGCGAAGCTTTCTTT; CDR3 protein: CSARGDSEAFF